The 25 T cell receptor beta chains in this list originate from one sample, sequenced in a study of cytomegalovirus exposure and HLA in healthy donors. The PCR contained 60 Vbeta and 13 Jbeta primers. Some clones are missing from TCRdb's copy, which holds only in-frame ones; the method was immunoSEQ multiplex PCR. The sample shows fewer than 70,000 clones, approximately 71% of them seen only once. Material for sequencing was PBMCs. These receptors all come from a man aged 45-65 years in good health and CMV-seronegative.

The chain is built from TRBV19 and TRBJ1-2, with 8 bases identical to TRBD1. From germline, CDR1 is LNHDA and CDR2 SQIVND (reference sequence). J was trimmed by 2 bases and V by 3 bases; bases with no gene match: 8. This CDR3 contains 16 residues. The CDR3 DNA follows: TGTGCCAGTAGTATTTTGACAGGGGATTCAAACTATGGCTACACCTTC. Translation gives CASSILTGDSNYGYTF.

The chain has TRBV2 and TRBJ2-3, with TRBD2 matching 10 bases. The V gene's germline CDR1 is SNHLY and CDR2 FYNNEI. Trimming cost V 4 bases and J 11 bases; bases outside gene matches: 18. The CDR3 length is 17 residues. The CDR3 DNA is TGTGCCAGCAGTGTTCTCGGGGGGACTAGCGCGACGGGGAAGCAGTATTTT. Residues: CASSVLGGTSATGKQYF.

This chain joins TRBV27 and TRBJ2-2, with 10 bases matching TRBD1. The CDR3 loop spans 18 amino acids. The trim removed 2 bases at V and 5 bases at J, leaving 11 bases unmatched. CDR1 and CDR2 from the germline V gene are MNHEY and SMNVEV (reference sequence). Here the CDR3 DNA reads TGTGCCAGCAGTTTAGCTCTTGGGGACAGGGGCATTACCGGGGAGCTGTTTTTT. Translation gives CASSLALGDRGITGELFF.

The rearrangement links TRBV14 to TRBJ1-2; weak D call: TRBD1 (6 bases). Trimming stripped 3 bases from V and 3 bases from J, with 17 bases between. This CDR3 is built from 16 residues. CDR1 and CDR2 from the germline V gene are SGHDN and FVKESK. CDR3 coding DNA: TGTGCCAGCAGCCAGCCGCAGGGAGGGGGGGACTATGGCTACACCTTC. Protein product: CASSQPQGGGDYGYTF.

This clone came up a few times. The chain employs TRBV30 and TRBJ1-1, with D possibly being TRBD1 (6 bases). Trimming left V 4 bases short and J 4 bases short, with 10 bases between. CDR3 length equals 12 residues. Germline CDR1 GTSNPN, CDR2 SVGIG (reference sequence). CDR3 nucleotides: TGTGCCTGGACAGGGGCGATCACTGAAGCTTTCTTT. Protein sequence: CAWTGAITEAFF.

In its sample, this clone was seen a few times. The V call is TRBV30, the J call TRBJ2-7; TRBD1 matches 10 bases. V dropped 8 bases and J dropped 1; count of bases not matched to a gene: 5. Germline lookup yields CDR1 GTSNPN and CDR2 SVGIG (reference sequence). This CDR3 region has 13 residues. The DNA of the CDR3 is TGTGCCAGAGGGACAGGGGTTTCCTACGAGCAGTACTTC. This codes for CARGTGVSYEQYF.

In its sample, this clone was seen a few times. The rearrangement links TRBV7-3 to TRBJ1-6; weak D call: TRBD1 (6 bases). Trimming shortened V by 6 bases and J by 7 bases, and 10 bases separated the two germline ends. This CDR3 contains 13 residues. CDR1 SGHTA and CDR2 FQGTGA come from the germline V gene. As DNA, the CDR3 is TGTGCCAGCAGTTCAACAGGGAATTCACCCCTCCACTTT. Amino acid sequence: CASSSTGNSPLHF. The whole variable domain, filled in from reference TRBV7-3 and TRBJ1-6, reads GAGVSQTPSNKVTEKGKYVELRCDPISGHTALYWYRQSLGQGPEFLIYFQGTGAADDSGLPNDRFFAVRPEGSVSTLKIQRTERGDSAVYLCASSSTGNSPLHFGNGTRLTVT.

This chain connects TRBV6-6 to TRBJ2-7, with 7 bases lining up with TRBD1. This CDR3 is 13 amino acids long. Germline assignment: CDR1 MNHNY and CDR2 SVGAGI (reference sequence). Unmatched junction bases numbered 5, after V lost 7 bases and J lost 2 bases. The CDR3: CASMQGVAYEQYF. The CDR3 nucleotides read TGTGCCAGCATGCAGGGGGTAGCCTACGAGCAGTACTTC.

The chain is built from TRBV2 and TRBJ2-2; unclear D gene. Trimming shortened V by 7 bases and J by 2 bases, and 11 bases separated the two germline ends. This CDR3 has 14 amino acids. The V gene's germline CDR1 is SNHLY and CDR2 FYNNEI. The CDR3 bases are TGTGCCAGCACGGTTCCCCCAAACACCGGGGAGCTGTTTTTT. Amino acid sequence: CASTVPPNTGELFF.

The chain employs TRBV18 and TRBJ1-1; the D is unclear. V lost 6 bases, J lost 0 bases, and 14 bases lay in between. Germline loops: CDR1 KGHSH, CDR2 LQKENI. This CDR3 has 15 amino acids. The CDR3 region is CASSSREGVNTEAFF. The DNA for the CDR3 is TGTGCCAGCTCCTCGAGGGAGGGTGTGAACACTGAAGCTTTCTTT.

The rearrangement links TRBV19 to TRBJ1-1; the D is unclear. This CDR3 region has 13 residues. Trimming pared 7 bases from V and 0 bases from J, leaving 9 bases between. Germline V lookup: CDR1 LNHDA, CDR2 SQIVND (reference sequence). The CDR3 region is CASTTDMNTEAFF. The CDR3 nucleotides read TGTGCCAGTACAACAGATATGAACACTGAAGCTTTCTTT.

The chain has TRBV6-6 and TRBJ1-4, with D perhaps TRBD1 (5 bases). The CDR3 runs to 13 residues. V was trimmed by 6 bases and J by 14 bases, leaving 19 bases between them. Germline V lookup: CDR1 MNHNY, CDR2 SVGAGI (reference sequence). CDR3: CASSPGYARWLFF. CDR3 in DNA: TGTGCCAGCAGCCCAGGGTACGCCCGGTGGCTGTTTTTT.

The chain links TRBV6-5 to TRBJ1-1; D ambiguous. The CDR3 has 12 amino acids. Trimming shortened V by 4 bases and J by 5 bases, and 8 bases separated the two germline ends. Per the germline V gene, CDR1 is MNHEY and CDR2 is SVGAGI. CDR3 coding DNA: TGTGCCAGCAGTTTTGATCGGACTGAAGCTTTCTTT. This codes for CASSFDRTEAFF.

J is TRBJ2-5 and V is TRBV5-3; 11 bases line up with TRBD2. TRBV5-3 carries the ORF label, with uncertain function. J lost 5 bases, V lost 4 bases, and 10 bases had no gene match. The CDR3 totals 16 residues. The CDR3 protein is CARSQLAGGLRETQYF. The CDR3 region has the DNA TGTGCCAGAAGCCAGCTAGCGGGGGGTCTCCGGGAGACCCAGTACTTC.

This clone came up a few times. For the CDR3, the DNA is TGCGCCAGTCACAGGGGGGAGGGGGAGCAGTACTTC. It codes for CASHRGEGEQYF. This rearrangement joins TRBV10-2 to TRBJ2-7; a weak D match, TRBD1 (8 bases). The germline CDR1 and CDR2 sequences are WSHSY and SAAADI. This CDR3 has 12 amino acids. Trimming shortened V by 9 bases and J by 7 bases, and 16 bases separated the two germline ends.

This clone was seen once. The CDR3 nucleotides read TGTGCCAGCAGCGCCGGACGGGGGGGGAACACTGAAGCTTTCTTT. Its protein product is CASSAGRGGNTEAFF. The rearrangement joins TRBV5-4 to TRBJ1-1, with D possibly TRBD1 on 5 matching bases. Germline loops: CDR1 SGHNT, CDR2 YYREEE (reference sequence). The CDR3 has 15 residues. Trimming shortened V by 4 bases and J by 1 base, and 14 bases separated the two germline ends.

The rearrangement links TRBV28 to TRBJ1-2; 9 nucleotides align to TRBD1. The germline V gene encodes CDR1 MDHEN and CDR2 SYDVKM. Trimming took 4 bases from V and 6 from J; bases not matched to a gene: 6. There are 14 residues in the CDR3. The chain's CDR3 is CASSSQGALDGYTF. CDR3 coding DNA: TGTGCCAGCAGTTCACAGGGGGCGCTGGATGGCTACACCTTC.

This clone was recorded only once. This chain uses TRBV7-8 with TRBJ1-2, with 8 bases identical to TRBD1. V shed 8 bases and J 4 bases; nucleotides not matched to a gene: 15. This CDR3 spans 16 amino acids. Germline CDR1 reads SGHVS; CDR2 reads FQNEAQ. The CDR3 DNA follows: TGTGCCAGCTCCCTCGGGGACAGGTTTCTCCCCTATGGCTACACCTTC. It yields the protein CASSLGDRFLPYGYTF.

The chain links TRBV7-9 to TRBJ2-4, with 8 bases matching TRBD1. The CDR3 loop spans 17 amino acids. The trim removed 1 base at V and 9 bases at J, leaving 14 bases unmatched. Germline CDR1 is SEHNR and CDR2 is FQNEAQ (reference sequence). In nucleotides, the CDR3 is TGTGCCAGCAGCTTAGACTCAGGGGGCGCCATGTTAGGCATTCAGTACTTC. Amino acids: CASSLDSGGAMLGIQYF. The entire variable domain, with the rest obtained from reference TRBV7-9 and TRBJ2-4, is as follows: DTGVSQNPRHKITKRGQNVTFRCDPISEHNRLYWYRQTLGQGPEFLTYFQNEAQLEKSRLLSDRFSAERPKGSFSTLEIQRTEQGDSAMYLCASSLDSGGAMLGIQYFGAGTRLSVL.

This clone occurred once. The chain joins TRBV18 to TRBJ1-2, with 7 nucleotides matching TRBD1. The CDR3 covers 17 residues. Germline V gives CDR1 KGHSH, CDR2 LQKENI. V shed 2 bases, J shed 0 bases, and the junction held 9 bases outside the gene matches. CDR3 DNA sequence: TGTGCCAGCTCACCAACCCCTCCGGGACAGACTAACTATGGCTACACCTTC. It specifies CASSPTPPGQTNYGYTF.

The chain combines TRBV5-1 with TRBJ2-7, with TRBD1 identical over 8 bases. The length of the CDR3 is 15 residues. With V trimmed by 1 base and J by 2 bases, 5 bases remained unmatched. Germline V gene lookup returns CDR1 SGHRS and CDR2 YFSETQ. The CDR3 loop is CASSLSGTGTYEQYF. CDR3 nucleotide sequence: TGCGCCAGCAGCTTGTCCGGGACAGGCACCTACGAGCAGTACTTC.

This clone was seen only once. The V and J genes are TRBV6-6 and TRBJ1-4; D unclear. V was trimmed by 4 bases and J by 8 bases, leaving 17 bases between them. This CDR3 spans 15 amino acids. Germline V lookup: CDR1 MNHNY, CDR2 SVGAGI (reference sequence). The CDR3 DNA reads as TGTGCCAGCAGTTTGGCTCTCCCCGAGGGCGAAAAACTGTTTTTT. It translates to CASSLALPEGEKLFF.

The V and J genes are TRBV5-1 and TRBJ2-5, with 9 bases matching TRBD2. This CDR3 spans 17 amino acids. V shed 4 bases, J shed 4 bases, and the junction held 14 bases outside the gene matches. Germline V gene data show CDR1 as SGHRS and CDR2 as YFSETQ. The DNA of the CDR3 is TGCGCCAGCAGCATGAGCGGGGGGTTAAGGGGAGGAGAGACCCAGTACTTC. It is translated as CASSMSGGLRGGETQYF. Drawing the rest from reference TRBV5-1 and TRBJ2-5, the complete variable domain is KAGVTQTPRYLIKTRGQQVTLSCSPISGHRSVSWYQQTPGQGLQFLFEYFSETQRNKGNFPGRFSGRQFSNSRSEMNVSTLELGDSALYLCASSMSGGLRGGETQYFGPGTRLLVL.

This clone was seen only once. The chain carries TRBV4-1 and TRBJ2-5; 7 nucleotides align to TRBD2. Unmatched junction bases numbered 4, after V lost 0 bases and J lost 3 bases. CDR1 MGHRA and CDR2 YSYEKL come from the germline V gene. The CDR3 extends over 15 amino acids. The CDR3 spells CASSQDGAGEETQYF. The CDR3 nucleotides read TGCGCCAGCAGCCAAGATGGGGCGGGAGAAGAGACCCAGTACTTC.

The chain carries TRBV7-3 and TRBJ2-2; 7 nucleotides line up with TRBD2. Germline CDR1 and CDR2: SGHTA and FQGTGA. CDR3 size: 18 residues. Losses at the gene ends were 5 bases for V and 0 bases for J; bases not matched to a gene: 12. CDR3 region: CASSPRGGFFANTGELFF. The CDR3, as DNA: TGTGCCAGCAGCCCCCGGGGAGGGTTTTTCGCGAACACCGGGGAGCTGTTTTTT.